This TCR beta chain was documented in a study of T cell changes during pregnancy in multiple sclerosis. Some clones are missing from TCRdb's copy, which holds only in-frame ones; the method was immunoSEQ multiplex PCR. The sample contains about 59,000 clones, 80% to 95% of which appear only once. This clone was observed once. V dropped 6 bases and J dropped 3 bases, with 12 bases sitting between them. This CDR3 has 14 amino acids. The germline gives CDR1 MNHNY, CDR2 SVGAGI (reference sequence). The chain combines TRBV6-6 with TRBJ2-1; D may be TRBD2 (5 bases). Sequenced material: peripheral blood, taken in the first trimester of pregnancy. The TCR comes from a female donor with multiple sclerosis, enrolled in a pregnancy study. The CDR3 region is CASRERTDYNEQFF. The DNA for the CDR3 is TGTGCCAGCAGGGAAAGGACTGACTACAATGAGCAGTTCTTC.